These 25 T cell receptor beta chains were all obtained from the same sample, sequenced in a study of T cell repertoires in cytomegalovirus infection. A single record per CDR3 protein comes from TCRdb applying MiXCR to the reads. The sample yields under 350,000 distinct CDR3 sequences, roughly a tenth seen once. The sequenced sample consisted of PBMCs. These receptors were obtained from a human donor in good health (CMV status not recorded). Some clones in this sample may be carry-over from other donors' samples.

This clonotype has ten or more counts. V and J are TRBV29-1 and TRBJ1-4, with 9 positions matching TRBD1. CDR1 and CDR2 from the germline V gene are SQVTM and ANQGSEA. V lost 6 bases and J lost 2; bases outside the gene matches: 7. The CDR3 has 15 amino acids. CDR3 loop: CSVVDRGETNEKLFF. In nucleotides, the CDR3 is TGCAGCGTCGTGGACAGGGGAGAGACTAATGAAAAACTGTTTTTT.

This clonotype came up many times. The chain joins TRBV28 to TRBJ2-7; 14 bases agree with TRBD2. Germline values: CDR1 MDHEN, CDR2 SYDVKM. This CDR3 has 18 residues. Losses at the gene ends were 4 bases for V and 5 bases for J; bases not matched to a gene: 13. The CDR3 DNA is TGTGCCAGCAGTTCCTTGGACAGGGGACTAGCGGGGGAGAACGAGCAGTACGTC. Protein: CASSSLDRGLAGENEQYV.

This clonotype was picked up many times. The chain links TRBV20-1 to TRBJ2-2, with D possibly being TRBD1 (6 bases). V lost 3 bases, J lost 5 bases, and 10 bases lay in between. The CDR3 consists of 13 residues. The germline V gene encodes CDR1 DFQATT and CDR2 SNEGSKA (reference sequence). The CDR3 sequence: CSASGQGTGELFF. DNA of the CDR3: TGCAGTGCTAGTGGCCAGGGGACCGGGGAGCTGTTTTTT.

The V call is TRBV5-1, the J call TRBJ1-1, with D perhaps matching TRBD1 (6 bases). The CDR3 extends over 14 amino acids. The germline gives CDR1 SGHRS, CDR2 YFSETQ. V was cut by 5 bases and J by 10 bases, with 21 bases left in between. Here the CDR3 reads CASSPVAGAPRAFF. The CDR3 nucleotides read TGCGCCAGCAGTCCCGTTGCGGGGGCCCCGCGAGCTTTCTTT.

Ten or more counts support this clonotype. V is TRBV4-3 and J is TRBJ2-5; possible D gene TRBD1, 6 bases. Trimming left V 3 bases short and J 1 base short, with 18 bases between. Looked up from germline, CDR1 is LGHNA and CDR2 is YSLEER. The CDR3 runs to 17 residues. CDR3 sequence reads: CASSHEYGTLIQETQYF. CDR3 DNA: TGCGCCAGCAGCCATGAATACGGGACACTTATCCAAGAGACCCAGTACTTC.

This clonotype was seen repeatedly, ten times or more. V usage is TRBV2 and J usage is TRBJ2-1; possibly TRBD1 for D (5 bases). Germline CDR1 reads SNHLY; CDR2 reads FYNNEI. The CDR3 loop spans 15 amino acids. V lost 4 bases and J lost 0, with 10 bases in between. The CDR3 sequence: CASSVGRLSYNEQFF. The DNA of the CDR3 is TGTGCCAGCAGTGTGGGGCGGCTCTCCTACAATGAGCAGTTCTTC.

The chain links TRBV29-1 to TRBJ1-2; D unclear. V was cut by 4 bases and J by 1 base, with 10 bases left in between. Germline V gene sequence: CDR1 SQVTM, CDR2 ANQGSEA. The CDR3 totals 13 residues. CDR3 sequence: CSVGAGDNYGYTF. The CDR3 nucleotides read TGCAGCGTTGGGGCAGGAGATAACTATGGCTACACCTTC.

This chain uses TRBV7-9 with TRBJ2-2; D is perhaps TRBD2 (6 bases). The ends were cut back, 5 bases at V and 6 bases at J, with 13 bases in the middle. The length of the CDR3 is 14 residues. Germline loops: CDR1 SEHNR, CDR2 FQNEAQ (reference sequence). CDR3 residues: CASSHPTGAGELFF. CDR3 in DNA: TGTGCCAGCAGCCACCCGACGGGAGCCGGGGAGCTGTTTTTT.

This clonotype showed up many times. The J gene is TRBJ2-1, the V gene TRBV20-1, with TRBD1 matching 9 bases. Trimming at V came to 0 bases and at J to 5 bases, leaving 5 bases not matched to a gene. CDR3 size: 15 residues. CDR1 and CDR2 (germline): DFQATT, SNEGSKA (reference sequence). The CDR3 nucleotides read TGCAGTGCTAGAGACCACAGGGGGCGAGACAATGAGCAGTTCTTC. Its translation is CSARDHRGRDNEQFF.

Many counts were recorded for this clonotype. The DNA of the CDR3 is TGTGCCAGCAGCGTCGAGACAGGGAGTTTTGGAAACACCATATATTTT. Residues: CASSVETGSFGNTIYF. The chain joins TRBV9 to TRBJ1-3, with 7 bases fitting TRBD1. In germline, CDR1 is SGDLS, CDR2 YYNGEE. CDR3 size: 16 residues. V lost 2 bases, J lost 3 bases, and 8 bases stayed unmatched.

This clonotype was seen many times. The rearrangement links TRBV20-1 to TRBJ1-1; no firm D call. There are 11 residues in the CDR3. Deletions cut 4 bases from V and 3 bases from J, with 6 bases between. The germline CDR1 and CDR2 sequences are DFQATT and SNEGSKA (reference sequence). The CDR3 bases are TGCAGTGCTACGGACTACACTGAAGCTTTCTTT. Translation: CSATDYTEAFF.

In its sample, this clonotype was seen many times. The chain links TRBV12-3 or TRBV12-4 to TRBJ1-3; D is undetermined. This CDR3 has 14 amino acids. V was clipped by 6 bases and J by 0 bases, with 9 bases between them. The CDR3 protein is CASRSGYSGNTIYF. The CDR3 nucleotides read TGTGCCAGCAGGTCGGGGTACTCTGGAAACACCATATATTTT.

This clonotype was detected ten times or more. This chain uses TRBV11-2 with TRBJ1-1; D possibly corresponds to TRBD1 (5 bases). The V gene's germline CDR1 is SGHAT and CDR2 FQNNGV. This CDR3 contains 15 residues. V lost 5 bases to trimming and J lost 2 bases, with 15 bases between them. The CDR3 coding sequence is TGTGCCAGCAGCCCTGGGGGGTCCCTAAACACTGAAGCTTTCTTT. As protein: CASSPGGSLNTEAFF.

This clonotype was seen a handful of times. The chain joins TRBV5-1 to TRBJ1-1, with 8 bases identical to TRBD1. The ends lost 2 bases at V and 6 bases at J; junction bases unmatched: 9. Germline CDR1 SGHRS, CDR2 YFSETQ. The CDR3 runs to 15 residues. CDR3 sequence: CASSFTQGGGSEAFF. The DNA for the CDR3 is TGCGCCAGCAGCTTTACACAGGGGGGGGGCTCTGAAGCTTTCTTT. The whole variable domain, filled in from reference TRBV5-1 and TRBJ1-1, reads KAGVTQTPRYLIKTRGQQVTLSCSPISGHRSVSWYQQTPGQGLQFLFEYFSETQRNKGNFPGRFSGRQFSNSRSEMNVSTLELGDSALYLCASSFTQGGGSEAFFGQGTRLTVV.

The chain has TRBV12-3 or TRBV12-4 and TRBJ1-4, with 12 bases identical to TRBD1. Losses at the gene ends were 1 base for V and 7 bases for J; bases not matched to a gene: 4. This CDR3 comprises 16 residues. This CDR3 is CASSLGDRGLSEKLFF. CDR3 coding DNA: TGTGCCAGCAGTTTAGGGGACAGGGGGCTAAGTGAAAAACTGTTTTTT.

The table lists this clonotype with many counts. The chain joins TRBV20-1 to TRBJ1-6, with TRBD1 identical over 8 bases. V dropped 5 bases and J dropped 5; count of bases not matched to a gene: 5. The CDR3 contains 14 residues. In germline, CDR1 is DFQATT, CDR2 SNEGSKA (reference sequence). CDR3 in amino acids: CSASQGADNSPLHF. CDR3 nucleotides: TGCAGTGCTTCCCAGGGGGCGGATAATTCACCCCTCCACTTT.

V gene TRBV7-2 combines with J gene TRBJ2-7; 11 bases align to TRBD2. V lost 5 bases and J lost 3; bases outside the gene matches: 9. The CDR3 consists of 16 residues. The V gene's germline CDR1 is SGHTA and CDR2 FQGNSA. This CDR3 reads CASSTTSGGGLYEQYF. The DNA of the CDR3 is TGTGCCAGCAGCACCACTAGCGGGGGCGGCCTCTACGAGCAGTACTTC.

The chain joins TRBV2 to TRBJ1-4; D call uncertain. The V end was cut by 7 bases, the J end by 7 bases, with 10 bases between. CDR3 length: 12 residues. The germline V gene encodes CDR1 SNHLY and CDR2 FYNNEI. CDR3: CASNLGGEKLFF. The DNA of the CDR3 is TGTGCCAGCAACCTAGGTGGTGAAAAACTGTTTTTT.

This clonotype was seen ten or more times. The V and J genes are TRBV10-3 and TRBJ2-2; D is unresolved. The CDR3 is made up of 15 amino acids. The germline V gene has CDR1 ENHRY and CDR2 SYGVKD. Trimming removed 4 bases at V and 1 base at J, with 10 bases between. The chain's CDR3 is CAISAGNQNTGELFF. CDR3 nucleotides: TGTGCCATCAGTGCTGGGAACCAGAACACCGGGGAGCTGTTTTTT.

This clonotype was recorded at least ten times. The chain is built from TRBV19 and TRBJ2-3, with 8 bases identical to TRBD2. V dropped 3 bases and J dropped 1; count of bases not matched to a gene: 9. Germline loops: CDR1 LNHDA, CDR2 SQIVND (reference sequence). The CDR3 covers 17 residues. The CDR3 DNA sequence: TGTGCCAGTAGTATGCTTAGCGGGGCAGACGGCACAGATACGCAGTATTTT. As protein: CASSMLSGADGTDTQYF.

This clonotype was found many times. V is TRBV19 and J is TRBJ1-3; the D gene is possibly TRBD1 (6 bases). The germline CDR1 and CDR2 sequences are LNHDA and SQIVND (reference sequence). Trimming removed 8 bases from V and 0 bases from J, with 20 bases in between. CDR3 length: 17 residues. The CDR3 spells CASRKDGSGASGNTIYF. Written as DNA, the CDR3 is TGTGCCAGTCGGAAGGATGGGTCAGGGGCCTCTGGAAACACCATATATTTT.

This clonotype was seen repeatedly, ten times or more. The chain links TRBV4-1 to TRBJ1-4; 9 nucleotides align to TRBD1. Germline V gene lookup returns CDR1 MGHRA and CDR2 YSYEKL. V trimming: 5 bases; J trimming: 7 bases; junction bases outside the gene matches: 8. CDR3 length: 15 residues. The chain's CDR3 is CASSEGTGRGEKLFF. CDR3 DNA sequence: TGCGCCAGCAGCGAAGGGACAGGGCGAGGTGAAAAACTGTTTTTT.

This clonotype was seen many times. The V and J genes are TRBV7-6 and TRBJ2-1; possibly TRBD2 for D (6 bases). The CDR3 is 13 residues long. The germline V gene has CDR1 SGHVS and CDR2 FNYEAQ. Trimming removed 2 bases at V and 5 bases at J, with 7 bases between. The CDR3 protein is CASSLTGDNEQFF. CDR3 bases: TGTGCCAGCAGCTTAACGGGGGACAATGAGCAGTTCTTC.

Ten or more counts support this clonotype. The rearrangement joins TRBV28 to TRBJ1-1, with a weak D call TRBD1 (5 bases). Germline-derived CDR1 and CDR2 are MDHEN and SYDVKM. The CDR3 length is 14 residues. Deletions cut 8 bases from V and 1 base from J, with 14 bases between. CDR3 bases: TGTGCCAGCGTAGACGGGGGGGGGAACACTGAAGCTTTCTTT. It translates to CASVDGGGNTEAFF.

Here the CDR3 reads CSVLGTRNTGELFF. The CDR3 coding sequence is TGCAGCGTCCTGGGGACCCGGAACACCGGGGAGCTGTTTTTT. V is TRBV29-1 and J is TRBJ2-2; D possibly matches TRBD1 or TRBD2 (5 bases each). In germline, CDR1 is SQVTM, CDR2 ANQGSEA. With 6 bases removed from V and 1 base from J, the gap between germline ends came to 12 bases. The CDR3 is 14 residues long.